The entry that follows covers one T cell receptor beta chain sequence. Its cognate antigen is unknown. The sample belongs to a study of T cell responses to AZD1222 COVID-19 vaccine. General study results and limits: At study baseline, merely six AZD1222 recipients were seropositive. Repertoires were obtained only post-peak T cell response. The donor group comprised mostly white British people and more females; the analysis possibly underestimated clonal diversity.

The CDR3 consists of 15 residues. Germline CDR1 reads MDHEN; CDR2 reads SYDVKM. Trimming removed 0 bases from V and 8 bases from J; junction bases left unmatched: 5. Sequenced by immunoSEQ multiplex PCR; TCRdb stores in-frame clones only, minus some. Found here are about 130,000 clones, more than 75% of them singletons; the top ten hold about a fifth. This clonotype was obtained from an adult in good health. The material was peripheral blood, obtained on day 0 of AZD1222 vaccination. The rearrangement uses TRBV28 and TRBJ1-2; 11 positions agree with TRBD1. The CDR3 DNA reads TGTGCCAGCAGTTTATGGGACAGGGGGCTGGGAGGCTACACCTTC. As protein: CASSLWDRGLGGYTF.